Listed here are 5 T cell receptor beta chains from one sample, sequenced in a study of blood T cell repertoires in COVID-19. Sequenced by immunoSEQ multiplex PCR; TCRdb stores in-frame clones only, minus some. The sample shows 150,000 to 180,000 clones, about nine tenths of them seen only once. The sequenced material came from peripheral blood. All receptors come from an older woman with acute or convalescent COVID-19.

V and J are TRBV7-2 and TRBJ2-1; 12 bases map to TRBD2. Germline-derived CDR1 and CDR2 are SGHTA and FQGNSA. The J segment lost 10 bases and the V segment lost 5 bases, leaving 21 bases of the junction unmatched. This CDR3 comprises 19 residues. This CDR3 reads CASSTRLAGAPGGRGEQFF. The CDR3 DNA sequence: TGTGCCAGCAGCACTAGACTAGCGGGGGCCCCCGGGGGGCGAGGGGAGCAGTTCTTC.

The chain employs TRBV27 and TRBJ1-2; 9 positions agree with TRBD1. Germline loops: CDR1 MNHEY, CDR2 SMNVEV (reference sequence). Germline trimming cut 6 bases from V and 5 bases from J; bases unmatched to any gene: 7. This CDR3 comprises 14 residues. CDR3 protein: CASRPLGQGYGYTF. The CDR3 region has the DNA TGTGCCAGCAGGCCGCTAGGACAGGGGTATGGCTACACCTTC.

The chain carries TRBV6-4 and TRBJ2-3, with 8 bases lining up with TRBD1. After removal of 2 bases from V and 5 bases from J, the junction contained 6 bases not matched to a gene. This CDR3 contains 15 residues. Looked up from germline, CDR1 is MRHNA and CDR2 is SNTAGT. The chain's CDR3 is CASSDAFGTGDTQYF. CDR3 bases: TGTGCCAGCAGTGACGCCTTCGGGACAGGAGATACGCAGTATTTT.

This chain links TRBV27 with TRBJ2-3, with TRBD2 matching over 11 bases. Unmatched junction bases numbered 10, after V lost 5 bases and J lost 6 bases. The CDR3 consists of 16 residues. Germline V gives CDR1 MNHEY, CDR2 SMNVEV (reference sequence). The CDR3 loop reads CASSRLAGRQRDTQYF. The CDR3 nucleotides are TGTGCCAGCAGTCGACTAGCGGGGCGCCAGAGGGATACGCAGTATTTT.

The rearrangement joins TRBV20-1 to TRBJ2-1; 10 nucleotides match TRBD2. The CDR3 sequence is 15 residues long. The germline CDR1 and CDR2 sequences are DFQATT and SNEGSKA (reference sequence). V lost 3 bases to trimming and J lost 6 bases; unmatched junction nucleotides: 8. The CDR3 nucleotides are TGCAGTGCTAGTAGCGCTAGCGGGGGCCTCAATGAGCAGTTCTTC. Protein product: CSASSASGGLNEQFF.